Included here is one TCR beta chain sequence, with context. The antigen remains undetermined. The same CDR3 arises from other DNA sequences in this sample as well. This record comes from a study of PD-1 blockade in classical Hodgkin lymphoma. Study observations and caveats: By C4D1, CD4+ diversity increased significantly, especially in complete responders.

Time point of the sample: cycle 4 day 1 (C4D1), after six to seven weeks of nivolumab. Every patient had relapsed following autologous stem cell transplantation, and cohorts differed in brentuximab vedotin exposure. Classifying best responses yielded complete response, partial response or progressive disease. Only in-frame clones appear in the TCRdb table, and some are missing; sequencing was by immunoSEQ multiplex PCR. The data hold around 100,000 clones, with about nine tenths observed a single time. The germline V gene encodes CDR1 SGHVS and CDR2 FNYEAQ. V was cut by 5 bases and J by 1 base, with 9 bases left in between. The CDR3 extends over 14 amino acids.

Sequences were derived from peripheral blood mononuclear cells (PBMCs), sampled before the fourth cycle of nivolumab. The rearrangement uses TRBV7-6 and TRBJ1-5, with no clear D. This TCR derives from a human donor with classical Hodgkin lymphoma. DNA of the CDR3: TGTGCCAGCAGCCCTCTGGACAGCAATCAGCCCCAGCATTTT. Translating it yields CASSPLDSNQPQHF.